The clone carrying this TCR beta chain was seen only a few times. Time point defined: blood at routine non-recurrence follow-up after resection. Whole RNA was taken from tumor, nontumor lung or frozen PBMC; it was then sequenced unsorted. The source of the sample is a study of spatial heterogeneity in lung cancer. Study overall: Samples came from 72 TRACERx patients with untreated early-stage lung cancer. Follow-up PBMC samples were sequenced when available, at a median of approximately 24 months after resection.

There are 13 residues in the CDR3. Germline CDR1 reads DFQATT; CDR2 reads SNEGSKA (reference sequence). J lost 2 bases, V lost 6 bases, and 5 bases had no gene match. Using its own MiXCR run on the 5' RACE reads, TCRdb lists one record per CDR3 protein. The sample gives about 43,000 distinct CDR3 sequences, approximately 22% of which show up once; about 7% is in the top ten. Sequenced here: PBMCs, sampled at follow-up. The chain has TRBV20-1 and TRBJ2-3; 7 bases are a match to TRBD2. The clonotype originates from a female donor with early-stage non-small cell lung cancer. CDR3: CSATGLPTDTQYF. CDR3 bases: TGCAGTGCCACGGGACTACCCACAGATACGCAGTATTTT.